These 6 T cell receptor beta chains share one sample of origin, sequenced in a study of T cells after yellow fever vaccination. Each CDR3 protein gets one entry after TCRdb re-called the 5' RACE reads with MiXCR. This sample has 550,000 or so distinct CDR3 sequences; about 19% occur once, and the top ten carry 14%. The sequences come from PBMCs, collected 15 days after the yellow fever booster vaccination. These receptors came from a man aged 25-45 years who received the YFV17D yellow fever vaccine.

In its sample, this clonotype was seen a few times. V gene TRBV24-1 combines with J gene TRBJ2-3; possibly TRBD2 for D (6 bases). The germline V gene has CDR1 KGHDR and CDR2 SFDVKD. V was cut by 0 bases and J by 4 bases, with 7 bases left in between. This CDR3 comprises 14 residues. CDR3: CATSDLRGSDTQYF. DNA for the CDR3: TGTGCCACCAGTGATTTGCGGGGGTCAGATACGCAGTATTTT.

This clonotype was observed a few times. The J gene is TRBJ2-7, the V gene TRBV29-1; TRBD1 matches 8 bases. Germline CDR1 reads SQVTM; CDR2 reads ANQGSEA. The CDR3 length is 13 residues. The V gene end was trimmed by 4 bases and the J gene end by 5 bases; junction bases not matched to a gene: 7. Here the CDR3 DNA reads TGCAGCGTTGGCGCAGGGGGCGGCAACGAGCAGTACTTC. Its protein is CSVGAGGGNEQYF.

This clonotype was picked up a small number of times. The chain employs TRBV28 and TRBJ2-7; 10 bases agree with TRBD2. Germline V gene data show CDR1 as MDHEN and CDR2 as SYDVKM. This CDR3 spans 16 amino acids. Germline trimming cut 4 bases from V and 4 bases from J; bases unmatched to any gene: 10. The CDR3 region has the DNA TGTGCCAGCAGTTCCTCTCTAGCGGGAGTAGTGTACGAGCAGTACTTC. Protein: CASSSSLAGVVYEQYF. Based on the CDR3 plus reference TRBV28 and TRBJ2-7, the full variable domain is DVKVTQSSRYLVKRTGEKVFLECVQDMDHENMFWYRQDPGLGLRLIYFSYDVKMKEKGDIPEGYSVSREKKERFSLILESASTNQTSMYLCASSSSLAGVVYEQYFGPGTRLTVT.

This clonotype came up a few times. The chain uses TRBV6-2 or TRBV6-3 and TRBJ2-3, with a possible D match to TRBD2 (6 bases). The CDR3 sequence is 13 residues long. Germline CDR1 reads MNHEY; CDR2 reads SVGEGT. Trimming stripped 0 bases from V and 10 bases from J, with 11 bases between. CDR3 in amino acids: CASSYSTLAAQYF. The DNA for the CDR3 is TGTGCCAGCAGTTACTCGACACTAGCAGCGCAGTATTTT.

The gene calls are TRBV6-5 and TRBJ1-2, with 7 bases identical to TRBD1. Losses at the gene ends were 4 bases for V and 12 bases for J; bases not matched to a gene: 11. The CDR3 length is 13 residues. The germline V gene has CDR1 MNHEY and CDR2 SVGAGI. CDR3 nucleotide sequence: TGTGCCAGCAGTTCCCTGGGACAGCCAACAAACACCTTC. Translating gives CASSSLGQPTNTF.

The rearrangement joins TRBV2 to TRBJ2-5; D gene unclear. Trimming shortened V by 4 bases and J by 1 base, and 13 bases separated the two germline ends. CDR3 length: 15 residues. Germline V gene data show CDR1 as SNHLY and CDR2 as FYNNEI. CDR3 sequence reads: CASSGGYGGQETQYF. Written as DNA, the CDR3 is TGTGCCAGCAGTGGGGGTTACGGTGGCCAAGAGACCCAGTACTTC.